These 20 T cell receptor beta chains were all obtained from the same sample, sequenced in a study of cytomegalovirus exposure and HLA in healthy donors. Researchers ran the PCR with 60 Vbeta and 13 Jbeta primers. The assay was immunoSEQ multiplex PCR, and TCRdb's table has in-frame clones only and misses some. The profile shows 90,000 to 150,000 clones, 81% of them singletons. The sample was PBMCs. Receptors originate from a woman in her thirties or forties in good health and CMV-seronegative.

The V call is TRBV28, the J call TRBJ2-5; perhaps TRBD1 as D (6 bases). This CDR3 has 14 residues. Per germline, CDR1 MDHEN and CDR2 SYDVKM. The V end was cut by 6 bases, the J end by 7 bases, with 18 bases between. The CDR3, as DNA: TGTGCCAGCAGGGGGGCCCAGGGTGCGTGGACCCAGTACTTC. Protein product: CASRGAQGAWTQYF.

This chain uses TRBV28 with TRBJ1-5; TRBD1 matches 7 bases. Germline values: CDR1 MDHEN, CDR2 SYDVKM. This CDR3 is built from 17 residues. V lost 5 bases, J lost 6 bases, and 16 bases stayed unmatched. CDR3 sequence: CASSPIEGQEYGQPQHF. DNA for the CDR3: TGTGCCAGCAGTCCCATTGAAGGACAGGAATACGGTCAGCCCCAGCATTTT. The entire variable domain, with the rest obtained from reference TRBV28 and TRBJ1-5, is as follows: DVKVTQSSRYLVKRTGEKVFLECVQDMDHENMFWYRQDPGLGLRLIYFSYDVKMKEKGDIPEGYSVSREKKERFSLILESASTNQTSMYLCASSPIEGQEYGQPQHFGDGTRLSIL.

The gene calls are TRBV7-9 and TRBJ2-5; 8 nucleotides agree with TRBD2. The J call may not be correct, given that the DNA end is closer to TRBJ2-7. The CDR3 has 14 residues. Germline V lookup: CDR1 SEHNR, CDR2 FQNEAQ (reference sequence). CDR3 sequence (DNA): TGTGCCAGCAGCCCCGGACTAGCAAGGTACGAGCAGTACTTC. Protein sequence: CASSPGLARYEQYF.

This clone came up once. This chain connects TRBV9 to TRBJ2-1, with 12 bases matching TRBD2. The V gene end was trimmed by 0 bases and the J gene end by 7 bases; junction bases not matched to a gene: 5. The length of the CDR3 is 16 residues. The germline V gene has CDR1 SGDLS and CDR2 YYNGEE. Written as DNA, the CDR3 is TGTGCCAGCAGCGTAGGTTTGGGACTAGCGGGTAATGAGCAGTTCTTC. Its translation: CASSVGLGLAGNEQFF.

The genes are TRBV7-9 and TRBJ1-2, with a possible D match to TRBD1 (6 bases). The CDR3 consists of 16 residues. Germline V lookup: CDR1 SEHNR, CDR2 FQNEAQ (reference sequence). Trimming took 1 base from V and 4 from J, leaving 16 bases between them. CDR3 amino acids: CASSLDGAGALYGYTF. In nucleotides, the CDR3 is TGTGCCAGCAGCTTAGATGGGGCAGGGGCACTCTATGGCTACACCTTC.

The chain has TRBV6-5 and TRBJ1-1; 7 nucleotides match TRBD1. The CDR3 has 15 residues. J lost 0 bases, V lost 10 bases, and 11 bases had no gene match. CDR1 and CDR2 from the germline V gene are MNHEY and SVGAGI. CDR3 coding DNA: TGTGCCACAAAAGACGGACAGGCTATGAACACTGAAGCTTTCTTT. Translation: CATKDGQAMNTEAFF.

J is TRBJ2-1 and V is TRBV30; TRBD2 is a possible D gene (6 bases). Germline V gene sequence: CDR1 GTSNPN, CDR2 SVGIG (reference sequence). The CDR3 length is 14 residues. Trimming took 3 bases from V and 9 from J, leaving 18 bases between them. The CDR3 is CAWRKRGNGGEQFF. The CDR3 region has the DNA TGTGCCTGGAGGAAAAGAGGAAACGGGGGTGAGCAGTTCTTC.

Notes on this clone: This same CDR3 is encoded by further DNA sequences in the sample. V is TRBV28 and J is TRBJ1-3; weak D call: TRBD1 (6 bases). This CDR3 region has 14 residues. Deletions cut 6 bases from V and 8 bases from J, with 17 bases between. Per the germline V gene, CDR1 is MDHEN and CDR2 is SYDVKM. In nucleotides, the CDR3 is TGTGCCAGCAGCCCTCCGGGACATAAAGACACCATATATTTT. This translates into CASSPPGHKDTIYF.

This chain links TRBV27 with TRBJ2-1; D is uncertain. This CDR3 has 12 residues. V lost 5 bases, J lost 12 bases, and 14 bases lay in between. Germline CDR1 is MNHEY and CDR2 is SMNVEV (reference sequence). The CDR3 DNA follows: TGTGCCAGCAGTCAGCCCGGTCGAGGGCAGTTCTTC. Its protein product is CASSQPGRGQFF.

V and J are TRBV15 and TRBJ2-7, with 10 bases that match TRBD1. The CDR3 length is 16 residues. With 3 bases clipped from V and 3 bases from J, the junction kept 8 bases outside the gene matches. The germline V gene encodes CDR1 LNHNV and CDR2 YYDKDF (reference sequence). This chain's CDR3 is CATSSRRGTGDYEQYF. The CDR3 nucleotides read TGTGCCACCAGCAGCCGTCGAGGGACAGGGGACTACGAGCAGTACTTC.

This chain connects TRBV5-1 to TRBJ2-1, with 7 bases identical to TRBD1. CDR1 is SGHRS, CDR2 YFSETQ, per germline. CDR3 size: 16 residues. Unmatched junction bases numbered 10, after V lost 4 bases and J lost 3 bases. This CDR3 reads CASSPKPGQSYNEQFF. The CDR3 DNA follows: TGCGCCAGCAGCCCTAAACCGGGACAGAGCTACAATGAGCAGTTCTTC.

The chain recombines TRBV6-6 with TRBJ2-1; D unresolved. The ends were cut back, 8 bases at V and 0 bases at J, with 5 bases in the middle. Germline V gene sequence: CDR1 MNHNY, CDR2 SVGAGI (reference sequence). The CDR3 runs 12 residues. This chain's CDR3 is CASRSSYNEQFF. The CDR3 coding sequence is TGTGCCAGCCGGAGCTCCTACAATGAGCAGTTCTTC.

This clone was picked up a small number of times. V usage is TRBV6-6 and J usage is TRBJ1-4; a possible D gene is TRBD1 (5 bases). CDR1 MNHNY and CDR2 SVGAGI come from the germline V gene (reference sequence). The CDR3 runs to 13 residues. The V end lost 7 bases, the J end lost 8 bases, and 14 bases lay between the germline ends. The CDR3 nucleotides are TGTGCCAGCACGGACGTCGGGGGAGAAAAACTGTTTTTT. Encoded protein: CASTDVGGEKLFF.

The rearrangement links TRBV28 to TRBJ1-3; 8 positions match TRBD1. The germline CDR1 and CDR2 sequences are MDHEN and SYDVKM. This CDR3 region has 18 residues. Trimming took 3 bases from V and 1 from J; bases not matched to a gene: 11. The CDR3 DNA follows: TGTGCCAGCAGTTTTAATGGCAGACAGGGGTTGTCTGGAAACACCATATATTTT. Its translation: CASSFNGRQGLSGNTIYF. The full variable domain, rest sourced from reference TRBV28 and TRBJ1-3, is DVKVTQSSRYLVKRTGEKVFLECVQDMDHENMFWYRQDPGLGLRLIYFSYDVKMKEKGDIPEGYSVSREKKERFSLILESASTNQTSMYLCASSFNGRQGLSGNTIYFGEGSWLTVV.

This sequence joins TRBV19 and TRBJ2-5; D is possibly TRBD2 (5 bases). The CDR3 totals 15 residues. Trimming pared 10 bases from V and 11 bases from J, leaving 29 bases between. CDR1 is LNHDA and CDR2 is SQIVND in the germline V gene (reference sequence). The CDR3 protein is CATKFGVSSSGEQYF. The CDR3 region has the DNA TGTGCCACCAAATTCGGGGTTAGCTCTTCCGGGGAGCAGTACTTC.

The chain recombines TRBV28 with TRBJ1-1; 11 bases are shared with TRBD1. The trim removed 11 bases at V and 5 bases at J, leaving 10 bases unmatched. The CDR3 has 14 residues. From germline, CDR1 is MDHEN and CDR2 SYDVKM. CDR3 sequence reads: CACGQGAKGTEAFF. The CDR3 nucleotides read TGTGCCTGCGGACAGGGGGCGAAAGGGACTGAAGCTTTCTTT.

CDR3 sequence reads: CASSLMGSSTEAFF. CDR3 nucleotide sequence: TGTGCCAGCAGCTTGATGGGGAGCAGCACTGAAGCTTTCTTT. The chain is built from TRBV11-2 and TRBJ1-1; D gene uncertain. The germline V gene has CDR1 SGHAT and CDR2 FQNNGV. The germline V and J ends were trimmed by 3 bases and 4 bases, with 12 bases remaining between them. The CDR3 spans 14 residues.

The V gene is TRBV9, the J gene TRBJ1-1; 12 bases line up with TRBD1. This CDR3 has 14 residues. V lost 0 bases, J lost 6 bases, and 0 bases stayed unmatched. Germline V gives CDR1 SGDLS, CDR2 YYNGEE. CDR3 DNA: TGTGCCAGCAGCGTAGGGGACAGGGGGCCTGAAGCTTTCTTT. Translation gives CASSVGDRGPEAFF.

The CDR3 sequence: CASGGYSDTQYF. In DNA form, the CDR3 reads TGTGCCAGCGGAGGATATTCGGATACGCAGTATTTT. The rearrangement links TRBV25-1 to TRBJ2-3; D perhaps matches TRBD2 (5 bases). V was trimmed by 8 bases and J by 6 bases, leaving 12 bases between them. The germline V gene encodes CDR1 MGHDK and CDR2 SYGVNS. The CDR3 runs to 12 residues. Together with reference TRBV25-1 and TRBJ2-3, the CDR3 gives the full variable domain: EADIYQTPRYLVIGTGKKITLECSQTMGHDKMYWYQQDPGMELHLIHYSYGVNSTEKGDLSSESTVSRIRTEHFPLTLESARPSHTSQYLCASGGYSDTQYFGPGTRLTVL.

Notes on this clone: Compared with germline, one end of the junction differs, possibly owing to a read error. This CDR3 is also generated by other DNA sequences in the sample. The chain has TRBV27 and TRBJ2-1; 10 bases match TRBD2. CDR1 MNHEY and CDR2 SMNVEV come from the germline V gene (reference sequence). The CDR3 is 17 residues long. Here the CDR3 DNA reads TGTGCCAGCAGTTTTCCTAGCGGGAGCTACCCCCACAACGAGCAGTTCTTC. Protein sequence: CASSFPSGSYPHNEQFF.